Listed below are T cell receptor beta chains from one sample, sequenced in a study of shared clonotypes between healthy human individuals. The method was immunoSEQ multiplex PCR; TCRdb's version includes in-frame clones alone and lacks a portion of them. This sample has about 1,500,000 clones; 96% occur once, and the top ten carry about 1%. The sample consisted of naive CD4+ T cells sorted from blood. These TCRs come from a man aged 25 to 40 in good health. Both conserved end residues are part of each CDR3. A D gene is named only where the DNA matches it firmly. Where a row states a size, it is once, few, many or the class of an expanded clone; other rows omit it.

DNA,CDR3,size,V,J,D
TGTGCCAGCAGCGCGGACTATAGCAATCAGCCCCAGCATTTT,CASSADYSNQPQHF,.,TRBV9,TRBJ1-5,.
TGTGCCAGCAGTATAGCGGGCCTTTTGGATGAGCAGTTCTTC,CASSIAGLLDEQFF,.,TRBV2,TRBJ2-1,TRBD2
TGTGCCAGCAGCTTATATGGCCCGAACACTGAAGCTTTCTTT,CASSLYGPNTEAFF,.,TRBV5-4,TRBJ1-1,.
TGTGCCAGCAGCCCGGGACTAGCGGGATACAACGAGCAGTACTTC,CASSPGLAGYNEQYF,.,TRBV7-2,TRBJ2-7,TRBD2
TGTGCCAGTAGTAATCCGCGTTTCGGGCTCAGCTCCTACAATGAGCAGTTCTTC,CASSNPRFGLSSYNEQFF,.,TRBV19,TRBJ2-1,.
TGCGCCAGCAGTGACCCAGAACCAGATACGCAGTATTTT,CASSDPEPDTQYF,.,TRBV10-2,TRBJ2-3,.
TGTGCCAGCAGGGTCACTGCTACCTATGGCTACACCTTC,CASRVTATYGYTF,.,TRBV6-1,TRBJ1-2,.
TGTGCCAGTAGTATGAGGCCCCACTTGACCCTGAACACTGAAGCTTTCTTT,CASSMRPHLTLNTEAFF,.,TRBV19,TRBJ1-1,.
TGTGCCAGCTCACCATTTGAAGGGAGCTCCTACAATGAGCAGTTCTTC,CASSPFEGSSYNEQFF,once,TRBV18,TRBJ2-1,.
TGCGCCAGCAGCTTGGGACTTCATAGCTCCTACAATGAGCAGTTCTTC,CASSLGLHSSYNEQFF,.,TRBV5-1,TRBJ2-1,.
TGCAGCGTAGGGGGAGCGGGAGGTTTGTTTCCGGAGACCCAGTACTTC,CSVGGAGGLFPETQYF,once,TRBV29-1,TRBJ2-5,TRBD2
TGTGCCAGCAGTCCCAGGGAAGATACGCAGTATTTT,CASSPREDTQYF,.,TRBV6-5,TRBJ2-3,.
TGTGCCAGCAGTGATTTTAAGGGGCAGCAGACCCAGTACTTC,CASSDFKGQQTQYF,.,TRBV7-6,TRBJ2-5,.
TGTGCCAGCAGTCACGAACCAAGGGGGCCCTCCTACGAGCAGTACTTC,CASSHEPRGPSYEQYF,.,TRBV7-6,TRBJ2-7,TRBD1
TGCAGCGTTGAAGATCGGGGACAGGGGTACGAGCAGTACTTC,CSVEDRGQGYEQYF,.,TRBV29-1,TRBJ2-7,TRBD1
TGTGCCATCAGTGTTGACAGGGGCGGACAGCCCCAGCATTTT,CAISVDRGGQPQHF,.,TRBV10-3,TRBJ1-5,TRBD1
TGTGCCAGCAGTTTAGTGGGACAGAAAAACATTCAGTACTTC,CASSLVGQKNIQYF,few,TRBV28,TRBJ2-4,TRBD1
TGTGCCAGCAGTTACCTGGAGCAGAAAGGGACCCAGTACTTC,CASSYLEQKGTQYF,.,TRBV6-6,TRBJ2-5,.
TGTGCCAGCAGTTCGCCCAGGGGGTGGGATCAATTGAGACTGTTTTTT,CASSSPRGWDQLRLFF,.,TRBV28,TRBJ1-4,TRBD1
TGTGCCAGCAGTGAAGTACCCGGAGACGAGCAGTACTTC,CASSEVPGDEQYF,.,TRBV6-1,TRBJ2-7,.
TGTGCCACTTCTCTGCTGGGGGAGCGTGGAAACACCATATATTTT,CATSLLGERGNTIYF,.,TRBV15,TRBJ1-3,.
TGTGCCAGCAGCTCCGACTCCGGGACGAAACATTTT,CASSSDSGTKHF,few,TRBV7-6,TRBJ1-5,.
TGTGCCAGCAGACGAAGGGGGCGCGAGGAGACCCAGTACTTC,CASRRRGREETQYF,once,TRBV6-9,TRBJ2-5,TRBD1
TGTGCCATCAGTGGGGGACCCTTGGAGGGAGGGCGCTCAGATACGCAGTATTTT,CAISGGPLEGGRSDTQYF,.,TRBV10-3,TRBJ2-3,TRBD2
TGTGCCACCAGCAGCCGGACGGCAGGGGAGCAGTACTTC,CATSSRTAGEQYF,.,TRBV15,TRBJ2-7,.